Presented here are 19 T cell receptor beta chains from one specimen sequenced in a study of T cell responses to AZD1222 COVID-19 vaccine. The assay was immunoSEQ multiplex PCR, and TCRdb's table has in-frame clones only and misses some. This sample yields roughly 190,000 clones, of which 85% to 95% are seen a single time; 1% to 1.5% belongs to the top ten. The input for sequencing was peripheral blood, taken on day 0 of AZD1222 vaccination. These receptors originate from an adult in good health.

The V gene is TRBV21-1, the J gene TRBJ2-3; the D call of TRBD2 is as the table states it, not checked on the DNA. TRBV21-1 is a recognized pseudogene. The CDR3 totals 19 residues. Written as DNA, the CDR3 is TGTGCCAGCAGCATTCCAGGGCGGGGGTTAGGGTTTAGCACAGATACGCAGTATTTT. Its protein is CASSIPGRGLGFSTDTQYF.

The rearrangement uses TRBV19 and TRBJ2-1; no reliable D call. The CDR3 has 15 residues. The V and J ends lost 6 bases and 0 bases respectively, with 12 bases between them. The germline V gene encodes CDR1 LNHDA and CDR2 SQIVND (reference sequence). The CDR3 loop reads CASSPWTNSYNEQFF. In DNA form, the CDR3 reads TGTGCCAGTAGCCCCTGGACGAACTCCTACAATGAGCAGTTCTTC. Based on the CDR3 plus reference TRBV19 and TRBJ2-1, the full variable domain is DGGITQSPKYLFRKEGQNVTLSCEQNLNHDAMYWYRQDPGQGLRLIYYSQIVNDFQKGDIAEGYSVSREKKESFPLTVTSAQKNPTAFYLCASSPWTNSYNEQFFGPGTRLTVL.

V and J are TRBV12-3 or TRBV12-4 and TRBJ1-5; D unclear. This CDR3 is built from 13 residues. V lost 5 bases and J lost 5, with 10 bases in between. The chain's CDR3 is CASSRRDHQPQHF. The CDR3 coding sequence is TGTGCCAGCAGTCGACGGGATCATCAGCCCCAGCATTTT.

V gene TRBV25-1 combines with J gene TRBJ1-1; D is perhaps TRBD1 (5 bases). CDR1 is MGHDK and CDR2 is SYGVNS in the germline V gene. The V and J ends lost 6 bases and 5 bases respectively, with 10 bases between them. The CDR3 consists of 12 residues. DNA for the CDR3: TGTGCCAGCAGCGGGGGAGGAACTGAAGCTTTCTTT. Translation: CASSGGGTEAFF.

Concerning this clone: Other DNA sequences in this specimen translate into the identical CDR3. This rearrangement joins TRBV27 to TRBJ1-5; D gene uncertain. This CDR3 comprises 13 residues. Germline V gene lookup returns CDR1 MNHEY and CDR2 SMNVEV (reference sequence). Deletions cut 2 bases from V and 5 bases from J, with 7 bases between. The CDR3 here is CASSLLGDQPQHF. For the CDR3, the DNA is TGTGCCAGCAGTTTACTGGGCGATCAGCCCCAGCATTTT.

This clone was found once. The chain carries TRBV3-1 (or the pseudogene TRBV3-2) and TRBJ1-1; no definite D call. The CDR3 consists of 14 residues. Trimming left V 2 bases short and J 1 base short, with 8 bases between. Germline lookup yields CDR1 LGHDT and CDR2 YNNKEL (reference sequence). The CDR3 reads CASSQRVTNTEAFF. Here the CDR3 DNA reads TGTGCCAGCAGCCAACGGGTAACGAACACTGAAGCTTTCTTT.

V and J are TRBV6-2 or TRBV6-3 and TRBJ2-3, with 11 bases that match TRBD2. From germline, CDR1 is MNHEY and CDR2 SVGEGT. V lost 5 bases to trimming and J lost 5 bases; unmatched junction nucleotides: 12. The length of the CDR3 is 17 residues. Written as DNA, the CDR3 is TGTGCCAGCAGTCTTCATTTTAGCGGGGGGGGCGGAGATACGCAGTATTTT. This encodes CASSLHFSGGGGDTQYF.

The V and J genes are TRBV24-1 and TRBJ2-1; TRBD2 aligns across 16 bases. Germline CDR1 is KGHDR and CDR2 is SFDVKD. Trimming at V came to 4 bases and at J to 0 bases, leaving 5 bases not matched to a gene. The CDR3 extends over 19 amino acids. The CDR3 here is CATSDPGLAGGRSYNEQFF. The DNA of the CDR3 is TGTGCCACCAGTGACCCGGGACTAGCGGGGGGGCGCTCCTACAATGAGCAGTTCTTC.

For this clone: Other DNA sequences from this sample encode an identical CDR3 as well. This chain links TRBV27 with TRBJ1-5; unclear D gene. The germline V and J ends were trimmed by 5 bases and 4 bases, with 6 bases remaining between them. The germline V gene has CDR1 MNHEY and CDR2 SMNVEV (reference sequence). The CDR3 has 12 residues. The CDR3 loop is CASSLPNQPQHF. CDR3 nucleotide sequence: TGTGCCAGCAGTCTACCGAATCAGCCCCAGCATTTT.

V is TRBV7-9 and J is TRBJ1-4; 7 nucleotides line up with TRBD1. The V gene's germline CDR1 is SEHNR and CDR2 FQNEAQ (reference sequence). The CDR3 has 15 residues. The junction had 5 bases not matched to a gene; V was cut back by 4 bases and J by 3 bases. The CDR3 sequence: CASSSRQGANEKLFF. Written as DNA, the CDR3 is TGTGCCAGCAGCTCCCGACAGGGAGCTAATGAAAAACTGTTTTTT.

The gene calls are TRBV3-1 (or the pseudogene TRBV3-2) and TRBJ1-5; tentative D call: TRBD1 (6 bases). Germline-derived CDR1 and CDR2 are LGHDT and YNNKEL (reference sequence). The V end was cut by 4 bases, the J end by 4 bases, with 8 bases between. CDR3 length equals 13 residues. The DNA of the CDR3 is TGTGCCAGCAGCCCCACAGGGAATCAGCCCCAGCATTTT. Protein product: CASSPTGNQPQHF.

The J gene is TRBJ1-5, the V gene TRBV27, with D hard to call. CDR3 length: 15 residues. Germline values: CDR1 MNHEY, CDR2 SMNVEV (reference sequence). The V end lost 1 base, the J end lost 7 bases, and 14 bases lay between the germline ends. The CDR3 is CASSLFSYLGQPQHF. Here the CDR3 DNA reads TGTGCCAGCAGTTTATTCTCTTACCTGGGGCAGCCCCAGCATTTT.

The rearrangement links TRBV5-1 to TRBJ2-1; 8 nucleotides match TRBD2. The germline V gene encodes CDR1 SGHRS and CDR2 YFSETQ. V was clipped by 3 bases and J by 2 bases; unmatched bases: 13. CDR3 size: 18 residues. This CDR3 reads CASSSSGAVSGAYNEQFF. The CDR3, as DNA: TGCGCCAGCAGCTCCTCGGGGGCGGTTAGCGGGGCCTACAATGAGCAGTTCTTC.

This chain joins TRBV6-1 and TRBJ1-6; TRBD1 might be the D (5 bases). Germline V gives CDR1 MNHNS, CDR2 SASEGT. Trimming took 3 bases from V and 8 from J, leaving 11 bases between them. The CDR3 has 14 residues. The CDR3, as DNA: TGTGCCAGCAGTGAGCCAGGGCTCTATTCACCCCTCCACTTT. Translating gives CASSEPGLYSPLHF.

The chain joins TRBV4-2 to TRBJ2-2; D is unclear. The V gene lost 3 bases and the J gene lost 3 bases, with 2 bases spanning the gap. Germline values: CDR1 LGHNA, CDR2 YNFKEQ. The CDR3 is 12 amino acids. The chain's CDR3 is CASSHDTGELFF. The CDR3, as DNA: TGTGCCAGCAGCCATGACACCGGGGAGCTGTTTTTT.

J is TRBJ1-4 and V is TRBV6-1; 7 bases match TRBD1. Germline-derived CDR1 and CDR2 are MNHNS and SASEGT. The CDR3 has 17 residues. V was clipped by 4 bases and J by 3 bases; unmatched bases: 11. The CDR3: CASSVGQVIGANEKLFF. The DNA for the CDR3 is TGTGCCAGCAGTGTAGGACAGGTTATCGGAGCTAATGAAAAACTGTTTTTT.

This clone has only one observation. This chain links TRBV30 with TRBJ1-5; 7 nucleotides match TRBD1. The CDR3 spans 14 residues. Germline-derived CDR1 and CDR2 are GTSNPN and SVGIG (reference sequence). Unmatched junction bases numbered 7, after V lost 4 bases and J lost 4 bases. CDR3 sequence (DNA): TGTGCCTGGAACCGGGGACAGTCAAATCAGCCCCAGCATTTT. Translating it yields CAWNRGQSNQPQHF.

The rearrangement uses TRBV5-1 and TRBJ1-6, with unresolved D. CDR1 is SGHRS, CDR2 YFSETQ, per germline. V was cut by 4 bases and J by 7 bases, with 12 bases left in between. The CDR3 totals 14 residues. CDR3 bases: TGCGCCAGCAGCCGGGAGGTGGTAAATTCACCCCTCCACTTT. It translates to CASSREVVNSPLHF.

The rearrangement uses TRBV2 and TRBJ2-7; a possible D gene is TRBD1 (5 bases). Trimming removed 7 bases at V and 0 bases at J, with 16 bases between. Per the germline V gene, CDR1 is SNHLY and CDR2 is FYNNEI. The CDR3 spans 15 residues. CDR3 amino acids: CASILRGSSSYEQYF. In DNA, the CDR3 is TGTGCCAGCATTTTAAGGGGATCGAGCTCCTACGAGCAGTACTTC. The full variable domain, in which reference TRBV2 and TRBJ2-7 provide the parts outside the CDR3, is EPEVTQTPSHQVTQMGQEVILRCVPISNHLYFYWYRQILGQKVEFLVSFYNNEISEKSEIFDDQFSVERPDGSNFTLKIRSTKLEDSAMYFCASILRGSSSYEQYFGPGTRLTVT.